The entry below describes one T cell receptor (beta chain). The antigen is not known. CDR1 is MNHEY, CDR2 SMNVEV, per germline (reference sequence). The CDR3 sequence is 12 residues long. This sample is drawn from a study of CXCR3-negative and CXCR3-positive naive CD8 T cells. General observations from the study: Similar TRBV-TRBJ usage characterized naive CXCR3-negative and CXCR3-positive cells; memory cells differed. More hydrophobic TRB CDR3s occurred in CXCR3-positive than in CXCR3-negative naive cells.

cDNA libraries for TRB were generated by 5' RACE incorporating UMI labels. TCRdb re-called the 5' RACE reads and catalogs CDR3 proteins one per entry, DNA excluded. This table lists over 100,000 distinct CDR3 sequences. The clonotype comes from a human donor in good health. Some clones in this sample may be carry-over from other donors' samples. The specimen sequenced was naive CXCR3+ CD8+ T cells from blood. Subset described: CD45RO-CCR7+CD27+CD95- naive CD8+ T cells expressing CXCR3 (TNR3+). The chain carries TRBV27 and TRBJ2-1; lacking DNA, the TRBD2 call made by TCRdb goes unchecked. This CDR3 reads CASSFIGHEQFF.